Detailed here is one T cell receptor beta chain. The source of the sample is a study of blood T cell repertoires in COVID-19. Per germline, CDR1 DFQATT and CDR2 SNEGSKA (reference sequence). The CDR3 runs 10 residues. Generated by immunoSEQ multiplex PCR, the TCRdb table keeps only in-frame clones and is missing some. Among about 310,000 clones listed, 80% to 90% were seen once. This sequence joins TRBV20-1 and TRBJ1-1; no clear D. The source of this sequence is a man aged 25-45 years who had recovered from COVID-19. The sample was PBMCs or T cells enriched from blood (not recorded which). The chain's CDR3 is CRPPSAEAFF. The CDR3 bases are TGCAGGCCCCCGAGTGCGGAAGCTTTCTTT.